This T cell receptor beta chain emerged from a study of blood T cell repertoires in COVID-19. Study-level background: The United States, Italy and Spain supplied acute and convalescent COVID-19 samples.

The CDR3 spans 15 residues. V was cut by 6 bases and J by 2 bases, with 14 bases left in between. Germline-derived CDR1 and CDR2 are MNHEY and SVGAGI. Authors' methods: Reference gene primer amplification yielded estimated nucleated cell counts. Data came from immunoSEQ multiplex PCR; TCRdb stores just in-frame clones and leaves some out. That table is the source of V, J and clone size, and D and trimming were worked out from the DNA. The sample has tens of thousands of clones, 70% to 90% seen once. The sequence was collected from a man between 65 and 85 years old with active COVID-19. Input material: peripheral blood. The chain joins TRBV6-5 to TRBJ2-1, with D perhaps TRBD2 (5 bases). The CDR3 bases are TGTGCCAGCAGCCGCGACATGGAGGCCTACAATGAGCAGTTCTTC. It codes for CASSRDMEAYNEQFF.